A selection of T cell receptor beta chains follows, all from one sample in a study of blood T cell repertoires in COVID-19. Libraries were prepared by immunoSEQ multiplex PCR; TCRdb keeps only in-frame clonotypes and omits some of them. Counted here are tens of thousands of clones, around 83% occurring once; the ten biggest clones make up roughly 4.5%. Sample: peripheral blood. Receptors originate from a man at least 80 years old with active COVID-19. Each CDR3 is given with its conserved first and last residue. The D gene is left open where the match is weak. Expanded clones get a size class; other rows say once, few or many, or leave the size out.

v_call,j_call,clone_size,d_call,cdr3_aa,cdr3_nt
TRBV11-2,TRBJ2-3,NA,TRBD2,CASSLGAGDGDTQYF,TGTGCCAGCAGCTTAGGAGCGGGAGATGGAGATACGCAGTATTTT
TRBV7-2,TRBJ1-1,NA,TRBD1,CASSLGDRVSEAFF,TGTGCCAGCAGCCTGGGGGACAGGGTTTCGGAAGCTTTCTTT
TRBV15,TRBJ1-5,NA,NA,CATSRGPARGNQPQHF,TGTGCCACCAGCAGGGGGCCCGCTCGAGGCAATCAGCCCCAGCATTTT
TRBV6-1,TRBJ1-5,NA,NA,CASSEAGLGRPQHF,TGTGCCAGCAGTGAAGCCGGGTTAGGCCGGCCCCAGCATTTT
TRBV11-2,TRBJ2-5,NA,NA,CASSLGGGLLETQYF,TGTGCCAGCAGCTTAGGCGGAGGGTTGCTAGAGACCCAGTACTTC
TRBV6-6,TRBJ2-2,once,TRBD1,CASSSGQAAGELFF,TGTGCCAGCAGTTCCGGACAGGCGGCCGGGGAGCTGTTTTTT
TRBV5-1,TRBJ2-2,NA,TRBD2,CASSSRLATGELFF,TGCGCCAGCAGCTCCAGACTAGCGACCGGGGAGCTGTTTTTT
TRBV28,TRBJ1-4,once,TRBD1,CASSWSWDRLVEKLFF,TGTGCCAGCAGTTGGTCCTGGGACAGGTTGGTCGAAAAACTGTTTTTT
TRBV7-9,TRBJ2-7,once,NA,CASSPSGSWREQYF,TGTGCCAGCAGCCCCTCTGGGAGTTGGAGAGAGCAGTACTTC
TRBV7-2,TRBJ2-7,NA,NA,CASGRQGYEQYF,TGTGCCAGCGGCCGGCAGGGTTACGAGCAGTACTTC
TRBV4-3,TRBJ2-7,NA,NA,CASSQGTTDAYEQYF,TGCGCCAGCAGCCAAGGGACAACCGACGCCTACGAGCAGTACTTC
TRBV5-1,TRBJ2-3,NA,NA,CASSSGQATDTQYF,TGCGCCAGCAGCTCCGGCCAGGCCACAGATACGCAGTATTTT
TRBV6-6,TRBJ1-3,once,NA,CASITDSHSGNTIYF,TGTGCCAGCATAACCGACAGTCACTCTGGAAACACCATATATTTT
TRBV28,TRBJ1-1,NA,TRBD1,CASSPRTGWGTEAFF,TGTGCCAGCAGTCCCCGGACAGGTTGGGGCACTGAAGCTTTCTTT
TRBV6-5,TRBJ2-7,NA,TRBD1,CASKRTGVAAYEQYF,TGTGCCAGCAAGAGGACAGGGGTCGCGGCCTACGAGCAGTACTTC
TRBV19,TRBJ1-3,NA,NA,CASSMRYNSGNTIYF,TGTGCCAGTAGTATGCGGTACAACTCTGGAAATACCATATATTTT
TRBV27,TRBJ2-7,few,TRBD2,CASSLRPSGSYEQYF,TGTGCCAGCAGTTTAAGGCCTAGCGGTTCCTACGAGCAGTACTTC
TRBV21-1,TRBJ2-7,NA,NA,CASSKEGTESYEQYF,TGTGCCAGCAGCAAAGAGGGGACAGAGTCCTACGAGCAGTACTTC
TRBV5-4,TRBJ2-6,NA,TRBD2,CASSLAGGTGANVLTF,TGTGCCAGCAGCTTGGCCGGGGGGACTGGGGCCAACGTCCTGACTTTC
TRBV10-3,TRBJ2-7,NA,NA,CAISAGDRREQYF,TGTGCCATCAGTGCAGGGGATCGGCGTGAGCAGTACTTC
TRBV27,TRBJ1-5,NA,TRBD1,CASSLTGPRQPQHF,TGTGCCAGCAGTTTGACAGGGCCGCGGCAGCCCCAGCATTTT
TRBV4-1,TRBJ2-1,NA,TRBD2,CASQNSGTNSYNEQFF,TGCGCCAGCCAGAACTCCGGGACTAACTCCTACAATGAGCAGTTCTTC
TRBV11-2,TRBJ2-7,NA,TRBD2,CASSHYSGRANEQYF,TGTGCCAGCAGCCACTATAGCGGGAGAGCGAACGAGCAGTACTTC
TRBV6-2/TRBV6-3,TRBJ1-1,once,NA,CASSLGQTGDTEAFF,TGTGCCAGCAGCCTCGGTCAAACCGGGGACACTGAAGCTTTCTTT
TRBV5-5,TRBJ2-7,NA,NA,CASSLAPLNEQYF,TGTGCCAGCAGCTTGGCCCCGCTGAACGAGCAGTACTTC
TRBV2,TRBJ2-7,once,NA,CASSGILYEQYF,TGTGCCAGCAGTGGTATCCTCTACGAGCAGTACTTC
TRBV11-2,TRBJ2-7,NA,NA,CASSWGGHDYEQYF,TGTGCCAGCAGCTGGGGAGGACACGACTACGAGCAGTACTTC
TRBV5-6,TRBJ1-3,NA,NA,CASSLGPGSGNTIYF,TGTGCCAGCAGCTTGGGTCCAGGGTCTGGAAACACCATATATTTT
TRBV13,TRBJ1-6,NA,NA,CASSLQSGQDNSPLHF,TGTGCCAGCAGCCTCCAGTCGGGACAAGATAATTCACCCCTCCACTTT
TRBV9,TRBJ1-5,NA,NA,CASSQGYLGNQPQHF,TGTGCCAGCAGCCAGGGGTACCTGGGCAATCAGCCCCAGCATTTT
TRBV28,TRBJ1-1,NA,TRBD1,CASSSGGWNTEAFF,TGTGCCAGCAGTTCAGGGGGTTGGAACACTGAAGCTTTCTTT
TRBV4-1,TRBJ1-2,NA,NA,CASSQDSGTPNYGYTF,TGCGCCAGCAGCCAAGATTCCGGGACACCCAACTATGGCTACACCTTC
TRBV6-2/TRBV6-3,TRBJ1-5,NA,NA,CASSYTGTLPPQHF,TGTGCCAGCAGTTACACCGGGACATTACCGCCCCAGCATTTT
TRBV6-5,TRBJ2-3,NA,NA,CASSYSGTLTSDTQYF,TGTGCCAGCAGTTACTCGGGGACACTAACTTCAGATACGCAGTATTTT
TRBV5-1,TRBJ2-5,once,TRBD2,CASSLEPGGGGQETQYF,TGCGCCAGCAGCTTGGAACCTGGCGGGGGGGGTCAAGAGACCCAGTACTTC
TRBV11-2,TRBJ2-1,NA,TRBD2,CASSLIPGLGMSGEQFF,TGTGCCAGCAGCCTTATACCGGGACTAGGGATGTCGGGTGAGCAGTTCTTC
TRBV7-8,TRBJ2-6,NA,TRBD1,CASSPQRIPGQVKSGANVLTF,TGTGCCAGCAGCCCGCAGCGCATACCGGGACAGGTAAAGTCTGGGGCCAACGTCCTGACTTTC
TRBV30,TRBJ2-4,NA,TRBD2,CAWSASGGSLAKNIQYF,TGTGCCTGGAGTGCGAGCGGGGGATCCCTAGCCAAAAACATTCAGTACTTC
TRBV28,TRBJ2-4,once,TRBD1,CASSLGTEGIQYF,TGTGCCAGCAGTTTAGGGACAGAAGGCATTCAGTACTTC
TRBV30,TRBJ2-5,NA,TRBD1,CAWTARGTGEETQYF,TGTGCCTGGACAGCGAGGGGGACAGGGGAAGAGACCCAGTACTTC
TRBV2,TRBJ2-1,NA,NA,CASRSQGQGQFF,TGTGCCAGCAGGTCTCAGGGGCAAGGGCAGTTCTTC
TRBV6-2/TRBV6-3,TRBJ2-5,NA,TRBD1,CASSYRQGGETQYF,TGTGCCAGCAGTTACCGACAGGGTGGGGAGACCCAGTACTTC
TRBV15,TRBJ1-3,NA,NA,CATSREYSIGNTIYF,TGTGCCACCAGCAGAGAGTACAGTATTGGAAACACCATATATTTT
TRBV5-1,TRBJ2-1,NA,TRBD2,CASRTSSTYNEQFF,TGCGCCAGTCGGACTAGCTCAACCTACAATGAGCAGTTCTTC
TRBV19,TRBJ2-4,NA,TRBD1,CASRDRTQGNIQYF,TGTGCCAGCAGGGACAGAACCCAGGGGAACATTCAGTACTTC
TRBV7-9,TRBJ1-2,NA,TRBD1,CAIGKGANNYGYTF,TGTGCCATCGGAAAGGGGGCGAATAACTATGGCTACACCTTC
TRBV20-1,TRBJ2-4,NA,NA,CSGNREGIQYF,TGCAGTGGGAACAGGGAGGGCATTCAGTACTTC
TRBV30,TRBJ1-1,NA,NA,CAWSVGTEAFF,TGTGCCTGGAGTGTCGGCACTGAAGCTTTCTTT
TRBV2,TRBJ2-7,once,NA,CASSVRDEQYF,TGTGCCAGCAGTGTAAGAGACGAGCAGTACTTC
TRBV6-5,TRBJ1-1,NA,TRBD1,CASMDRAGTEAFF,TGTGCCAGCATGGACAGGGCTGGGACTGAAGCTTTCTTT
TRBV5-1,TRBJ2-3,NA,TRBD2,CASSLAFLAGTDTQYF,TGCGCCAGCAGCTTGGCCTTTCTAGCGGGCACAGATACGCAGTATTTT